The clone carrying this T cell receptor (beta chain) was counted between two and nine times. The antigen remains undetermined. Every participating donor contributed 7.5 to 10 milliliters of peripheral blood through a draw. Per the germline V gene, CDR1 is ENHRY and CDR2 is SYGVKD. V lost 3 bases, J lost 2 bases, and 14 bases lay in between. The CDR3 runs to 16 residues. Sample-barcoded 5' priming and a J-beta primer mix drove a second PCR of roughly 6 to 12 cycles. TCRdb redid the calling of the 5' RACE reads with MiXCR, one entry per CDR3 protein. The sample has roughly 2 million distinct CDR3 sequences, 40% to 55% seen once; the top ten hold roughly 2.1%. This record comes from a study of blood T cells in healthy people across ages. Regarding the study as a whole: Fewer expanded clones and more diversity marked long-lived versus aged donors.

The chain combines TRBV10-3 with TRBJ2-1; possible D gene TRBD1, 5 bases. The sample comprised blood. This sequence was found in a woman aged 40 to 50 in good health. In DNA form, the CDR3 reads TGTGCCATCAGTGAACCAGGCAGGGAAACCTACAATGAGCAGTTCTTC. This translates into CAISEPGRETYNEQFF.